A single sample gave rise to the 24 T cell receptor beta chains below, sequenced in a study of breast tumors, draining lymph nodes, adjacent tissues. TCRdb passed the multiplex PCR reads through MiXCR, listing each CDR3 protein once. Counted here are some 120,000 distinct CDR3 sequences, less than 20% occurring once; the ten biggest clones make up less than 4.5%. Samples came from axillary lymph nodes draining the breast cancer. The sequenced sample consisted of axillary lymph node tissue. Receptors were obtained from a female donor with breast cancer. Some clones in this sample may be carry-over from other donors' samples.

This clonotype was observed at least ten times. The chain combines TRBV6-1 with TRBJ1-2; a possible D gene is TRBD1 (6 bases). In germline, CDR1 is MNHNS, CDR2 SASEGT. V lost 2 bases and J 4 bases, leaving 14 bases between the germline ends. CDR3 length: 15 residues. The CDR3: CASSERGGSGYGYTF. CDR3 bases: TGTGCCAGCAGTGAAAGGGGGGGGAGCGGCTATGGCTACACCTTC.

This clonotype was seen ten or more times. The chain joins TRBV5-6 to TRBJ1-2, with TRBD1 matching 8 bases. Germline CDR1 reads SGHDT; CDR2 reads YYEEEE. The CDR3 consists of 13 residues. Losses at the gene ends were 0 bases for V and 8 bases for J; bases not matched to a gene: 3. The CDR3 DNA sequence: TGTGCCAGCAGCTTGGCCAGGGGGCGAGGCTACACCTTC. Amino acid sequence: CASSLARGRGYTF.

This clonotype appeared many times. The chain combines TRBV18 with TRBJ2-1, with TRBD1 identical over 8 bases. This CDR3 region has 12 residues. The V gene's germline CDR1 is KGHSH and CDR2 LQKENI. With V trimmed by 6 bases and J by 10 bases, 5 bases remained unmatched. DNA of the CDR3: TGTGCCAGCTCTACGACAGGGGAGGAGCAGTTCTTC. Protein sequence: CASSTTGEEQFF.

This clonotype was detected many times. The genes are TRBV19 and TRBJ1-5; unclear D gene. This CDR3 has 15 amino acids. In germline, CDR1 is LNHDA, CDR2 SQIVND (reference sequence). Trimming removed 4 bases at V and 3 bases at J, with 13 bases between. The CDR3 reads CASSTRSAHNQPQHF. In DNA, the CDR3 is TGTGCCAGTAGTACTAGGTCAGCCCACAATCAGCCCCAGCATTTT.

The chain links TRBV6-8 to TRBJ2-1, with TRBD2 as a possible D gene (6 bases). The CDR3 has 16 amino acids. With 5 bases removed from V and 9 bases from J, the gap between germline ends came to 23 bases. Germline V lookup: CDR1 MNHGY, CDR2 SAAAGT. DNA for the CDR3: TGTGCCAGCAGTAGAGAAGTCGGGGGAGGTCTTTGTGAGCAGTTCTTC. Its protein product is CASSREVGGGLCEQFF.

Ten or more counts support this clonotype. This sequence joins TRBV20-1 and TRBJ1-5; a weak D match, TRBD1 (6 bases). Germline V gene lookup returns CDR1 DFQATT and CDR2 SNEGSKA (reference sequence). Trimming took 5 bases from V and 2 from J, leaving 16 bases between them. CDR3 length: 15 residues. The CDR3 region has the DNA TGCAGTGCTGGGCGGGGGGGGGGCGGCAATCAGCCCCAGCATTTT. It codes for CSAGRGGGGNQPQHF.

To note about this clonotype: With a much larger clone just one base away, this may be a read error. Because it lacks the conserved phenylalanine or tryptophan at the end, this CDR3 is likely a read error. V and J are TRBV15 and TRBJ2-5, with D perhaps being TRBD1 or TRBD2 (6 bases each). This CDR3 has 15 residues. Germline V gene sequence: CDR1 LNHNV, CDR2 YYDKDF (reference sequence). Trimming shortened V by 3 bases and J by 1 base, and 12 bases separated the two germline ends. The CDR3 sequence is CATSSGGHSQETQYS. The CDR3 DNA follows: TGTGCCACCAGCAGCGGGGGACACTCCCAAGAGACCCAGTACTCC.

At least ten counts were recorded for this clonotype. The chain is built from TRBV9 and TRBJ2-3; D remains ambiguous. CDR1 and CDR2 from the germline V gene are SGDLS and YYNGEE. The CDR3 spans 15 residues. V lost 0 bases to trimming and J lost 0 bases, with 8 bases between them. In DNA form, the CDR3 reads TGTGCCAGCAGCGTAGGTGGATCTAGCACAGATACGCAGTATTTT. It translates to CASSVGGSSTDTQYF.

This clonotype was seen many times. V and J are TRBV5-4 and TRBJ1-6, with no clear D. Germline CDR1 and CDR2: SGHNT and YYREEE (reference sequence). The CDR3 is 15 residues long. V was shortened by 6 bases and J by 10 bases, with 20 bases between the two germline ends. DNA of the CDR3: TGTGCCAGCACCACTCAAAGCCTGAACGACTCACCCCTCCACTTT. Amino acid sequence: CASTTQSLNDSPLHF.

This rearrangement joins TRBV27 to TRBJ1-5; 9 nucleotides line up with TRBD1. Trimming cost V 6 bases and J 7 bases; bases outside gene matches: 1. This CDR3 contains 12 residues. In germline, CDR1 is MNHEY, CDR2 SMNVEV (reference sequence). CDR3 DNA sequence: TGTGCCAGCAGGGGGACAGGGCAGCCCCAGCATTTT. Translation gives CASRGTGQPQHF.

As regards this clonotype: Given a much more abundant clone one base away, this may be a read error. The rearrangement uses TRBV2 and TRBJ2-1; D gene unclear. The CDR3 contains 11 residues. Germline CDR1 SNHLY, CDR2 FYNNEI. In nucleotides, the CDR3 is TGTGCCAGCAGTCCGGTCAATGGGCAGTTCTTC. Its translation: CASSPVNGQFF.

There are many counts of this clonotype. The chain couples TRBV9 to TRBJ2-5; D is undetermined. V lost 3 bases and J lost 1, with 13 bases in between. The CDR3 totals 15 residues. Germline V CDR1 and CDR2: SGDLS, YYNGEE. CDR3 residues: CASSAQIGFQETQYF. In nucleotides, the CDR3 is TGTGCCAGCAGCGCCCAGATTGGGTTCCAAGAGACCCAGTACTTC.

This clonotype was counted ten times or more. The rearrangement uses TRBV3-1 and TRBJ1-4; the D gene is possibly TRBD1 (5 bases). V gave up 6 bases and J gave up 4 bases, with 9 bases separating them. The CDR3 loop spans 13 amino acids. In germline, CDR1 is LGHDT, CDR2 YNNKEL (reference sequence). The CDR3 region is CASRGGGNEKLFF. CDR3 DNA: TGTGCCAGCAGGGGGGGAGGTAATGAAAAACTGTTTTTT. Filled out from reference TRBV3-1 and TRBJ1-4, the complete variable domain reads DTAVSQTPKYLVTQMGNDKSIKCEQNLGHDTMYWYKQDSKKFLKIMFSYNNKELIINETVPNRFSPKSPDKAHLNLHINSLELGDSAVYFCASRGGGNEKLFFGSGTQLSVL.

This clonotype appeared many times. The rearrangement links TRBV19 to TRBJ1-4; D gene ambiguous. V was trimmed by 2 bases and J by 8 bases, leaving 3 bases between them. This CDR3 contains 11 residues. CDR1 is LNHDA, CDR2 SQIVND, per germline (reference sequence). CDR3 nucleotide sequence: TGTGCCAGTAGTATAAACGAAAAACTGTTTTTT. Translation gives CASSINEKLFF. Complete variable domain (other parts from reference TRBV19 and TRBJ1-4): DGGITQSPKYLFRKEGQNVTLSCEQNLNHDAMYWYRQDPGQGLRLIYYSQIVNDFQKGDIAEGYSVSREKKESFPLTVTSAQKNPTAFYLCASSINEKLFFGSGTQLSVL.

With regard to this clonotype: A much larger clone is a single base away; this may be a read error. Here the CDR3 DNA reads TGCGCCAGCAGCCAAATTGGAAGGGATCAGCCCCAGCATTTT. Its translation is CASSQIGRDQPQHF. The gene calls are TRBV4-1 and TRBJ1-5; D not certain. V dropped 2 bases and J dropped 5 bases, with 10 bases sitting between them. The CDR3 is made up of 14 amino acids. Looked up from germline, CDR1 is MGHRA and CDR2 is YSYEKL.

This clonotype was picked up many times. CDR3 nucleotides: TGCAGCGTTCGACTTAGCACGGCAGGTAGCACAGATACGCAGTATTTT. Amino acid sequence: CSVRLSTAGSTDTQYF. The chain is built from TRBV29-1 and TRBJ2-3; D unresolved. The V end lost 5 bases, the J end lost 0 bases, and 18 bases lay between the germline ends. Germline V CDR1 and CDR2: SQVTM, ANQGSEA. The CDR3 is 16 residues long.

On this clonotype: This could be a read error, since a much larger clone is one nucleotide away. V usage is TRBV14 and J usage is TRBJ2-3, with D perhaps TRBD2 (5 bases). CDR1 and CDR2 (germline): SGHDN, FVKESK. The CDR3 covers 14 residues. With 4 bases removed from V and 4 bases from J, the gap between germline ends came to 12 bases. CDR3 nucleotide sequence: TGTGCCAGCAGCCCCTTCGTGGGAGCAGATACGCAGTATTTT. This encodes CASSPFVGADTQYF. Full variable domain (missing parts from reference TRBV14 and TRBJ2-3): EAGVTQFPSHSVIEKGQTVTLRCDPISGHDNLYWYRRVMGKEIKFLLHFVKESKQDESGMPNNRFLAERTGGTYSTLKVQPAELEDSGVYFCASSPFVGADTQYFGPGTRLTVL.

This clonotype was detected ten times or more. This chain uses TRBV20-1 with TRBJ2-5; D not certain. CDR1 and CDR2 from the germline V gene are DFQATT and SNEGSKA (reference sequence). V was clipped by 4 bases and J by 2 bases, with 11 bases between them. This CDR3 contains 13 residues. For the CDR3, the DNA is TGCAGTGCTATGACCCAAGGGCAAGAGACCCAGTACTTC. Translating it yields CSAMTQGQETQYF.

With respect to this clonotype: A read error may be the cause here, since a much bigger clone is one base away. This chain joins TRBV7-9 and TRBJ2-1; 7 positions agree with TRBD1. The CDR3 covers 13 residues. Germline loops: CDR1 SEHNR, CDR2 FQNEAQ (reference sequence). This CDR3 is CASSLGQHNEQLF. The CDR3 DNA reads as TGTGCCAGCAGCCTGGGACAGCACAATGAGCAGCTCTTC.

This clonotype was seen at least ten times. The rearrangement joins TRBV5-1 to TRBJ2-7; 10 nucleotides match TRBD1. Germline CDR1 SGHRS, CDR2 YFSETQ. The V gene end was trimmed by 0 bases and the J gene end by 5 bases; junction bases not matched to a gene: 5. This CDR3 spans 15 amino acids. The CDR3 sequence is CASSLGDRGWNEQYF. The CDR3 nucleotides are TGCGCCAGCAGCTTGGGGGACAGGGGTTGGAACGAGCAGTACTTC.

This clonotype appeared many times. The V and J genes are TRBV5-1 and TRBJ2-3; perhaps TRBD2 as D (5 bases). The germline V gene has CDR1 SGHRS and CDR2 YFSETQ. The ends were cut back, 3 bases at V and 10 bases at J, with 18 bases in the middle. The CDR3 has 14 amino acids. In DNA form, the CDR3 reads TGCGCCAGCAGCTCCCATGACTACATTCAGGCGCAGTATTTT. Amino acids: CASSSHDYIQAQYF.

This clonotype was seen many times. The chain recombines TRBV9 with TRBJ2-5; D is possibly TRBD1 or TRBD2 (5 bases each). The CDR3 covers 13 residues. CDR1 SGDLS and CDR2 YYNGEE come from the germline V gene. The V end lost 4 bases, the J end lost 5 bases, and 12 bases lay between the germline ends. The CDR3 region has the DNA TGTGCCAGCAGCTCCCGGGACGGGGAGACCCAGTACTTC. Its translation is CASSSRDGETQYF.

This clonotype was detected many times. V is TRBV2 and J is TRBJ1-4; TRBD1 is a possible D gene (6 bases). Trimming took 6 bases from V and 0 from J, leaving 11 bases between them. This CDR3 contains 15 residues. The germline CDR1 and CDR2 sequences are SNHLY and FYNNEI. The CDR3 sequence is CASRRQVATNEKLFF. The CDR3 DNA is TGTGCCAGCAGGCGACAGGTTGCAACTAATGAAAAACTGTTTTTT.

Ten or more counts support this clonotype. The chain uses TRBV29-1 and TRBJ2-3, with 10 bases matching TRBD1. CDR1 SQVTM and CDR2 ANQGSEA come from the germline V gene. The length of the CDR3 is 16 residues. Germline trimming cut 6 bases from V and 0 bases from J; bases unmatched to any gene: 9. CDR3 sequence: CSVESRTGGSTDTQYF. The CDR3 DNA reads as TGCAGCGTCGAAAGCCGGACAGGGGGAAGCACAGATACGCAGTATTTT.